These 12 T cell receptor beta chains were sequenced from one sample in a study of T cell clonality in common variable immunodeficiency. Only in-frame clones appear in the TCRdb table, and some are missing; sequencing was by immunoSEQ multiplex PCR. There are under 40,000 clones in the sample, none observed a single time. The sequenced sample was peripheral blood mononuclear cells. The receptors come from a person aged 18 to 75 in good health.

This clone was detected many times. The read ends 3 residues before the CDR3 terminus; that terminus is restored from the germline J gene. Other DNA sequences in this sample translate to the same CDR3. The chain recombines TRBV18 with TRBJ1-6; maybe TRBD1 (5 bases). The CDR3 has 12 residues. The germline V gene has CDR1 KGHSH and CDR2 LQKENI. CDR3 sequence reads: CASSQGRFSLHF. The covered CDR3 bases are TGTGCCAGCTCACAGGGGCGCTTTTCC. Based on the CDR3 plus reference TRBV18 and TRBJ1-6, the full variable domain is NAGVMQNPRHLVRRRGQEARLRCSPMKGHSHVYWYRQLPEEGLKFMVYLQKENIIDESGMPKERFSAEFPKEGPSILRIQQVVRGDSAAYFCASSQGRFSLHFGNGTRLTVT.

This clone was seen ten or more times. The read ends 3 residues before the CDR3 terminus; that terminus is restored from the germline J gene. V is TRBV19 and J is TRBJ2-4, with a possible D match to TRBD2 (6 bases). There are 15 residues in the CDR3. V shed 6 bases and J shed 8 bases, with 20 bases lying between them. Germline-derived CDR1 and CDR2 are LNHDA and SQIVND (reference sequence). The CDR3 here is CASSPRGGLMDIQYF. The part of the CDR3 DNA that was read is TGTGCCAGTAGCCCGCGAGGAGGGTTGATGGACATT. Based on the CDR3 plus reference TRBV19 and TRBJ2-4, the full variable domain is DGGITQSPKYLFRKEGQNVTLSCEQNLNHDAMYWYRQDPGQGLRLIYYSQIVNDFQKGDIAEGYSVSREKKESFPLTVTSAQKNPTAFYLCASSPRGGLMDIQYFGAGTRLSVL.

This clone has just a few counts. Sequence at one end of the junction differs from germline and may be a read error. The read ends 3 residues early relative to the CDR3; the germline J gene fills the gap. Distinct nucleotide sequences in the sample also encode this CDR3. The chain joins TRBV20-1 to TRBJ1-1; no firm D call. Germline V gene data show CDR1 as DFQATT and CDR2 as SNEGSKA (reference sequence). The CDR3 has 14 residues. The covered CDR3 bases are TGCAGTACTAGCCAGAGGGTGCTGAACACTGAA. This encodes CSTSQRVLNTE. The CDR3 in full is CSTSQRVLNTEAFF.

This clone was detected many times. The sequence runs out 3 residues before the end of the CDR3; the remainder is reconstructed from the germline J gene. V is TRBV6-1 and J is TRBJ2-5; TRBD2 matches 10 bases. This CDR3 region has 15 residues. J was trimmed by 5 bases and V by 1 base; bases with no gene match: 4. CDR1 and CDR2 (germline): MNHNS, SASEGT. The CDR3 protein is CASSEGGTSAETQYF. The CDR3 DNA, read in part, is TGTGCCAGCAGTGAAGGGGGGACTAGCGCCGAGACC.

Ten or more counts support this clone. The read ends 3 residues before the CDR3 terminus; that terminus is restored from the germline J gene. The chain carries TRBV6-1 and TRBJ1-5, with D perhaps matching TRBD1 (6 bases). Germline V CDR1 and CDR2: MNHNS, SASEGT. The CDR3 length is 16 residues. Between the trimmed V and J ends, which lost 0 bases and 9 bases, there was a span of 18 bases. The CDR3 loop is CASSEATGLGFRPQHF. The sequenced part of the CDR3 DNA is TGTGCCAGCAGTGAAGCGACAGGCTTAGGGTTTAGGCCC.

This clone was picked up a small number of times. Partial CDR3 DNA: TGCGCCAGCAGTTACTTCCGGGACAGGGGACGTAACGAG. Its protein product is CASSYFRDRGRNE. The complete CDR3 reads CASSYFRDRGRNEQYF. The gene calls are TRBV5-1 and TRBJ2-7; 10 bases align to TRBD1. The CDR3 goes on 3 residues after the read ends, and that part is filled in from the germline J gene. After removal of 5 bases from V and 5 bases from J, the junction contained 13 bases not matched to a gene. The CDR3 sequence is 16 residues long. Germline V gene data show CDR1 as SGHRS and CDR2 as YFSETQ.

In its sample, this clone was seen a few times. Since a much larger clone is just one base distant, this may be a read error. The missing CDR3 end, 3 residues past where the read stops, is filled in from the germline J gene. Other DNA sequences in the same sample also yield this CDR3. The rearrangement uses TRBV19 and TRBJ2-1; TRBD2 matches 16 bases. Germline CDR1 and CDR2: LNHDA and SQIVND (reference sequence). The CDR3 sequence is 17 residues long. Trimming cost V 6 bases and J 6 bases; bases outside gene matches: 8. The part of the CDR3 DNA that was read is TGTGCCAGTAGCTTCGGGACTAGCGGGAGGGCTGGCAATGAG. This gives the protein CASSFGTSGRAGNE. The whole CDR3 protein reads CASSFGTSGRAGNEQFF. The full variable domain, its missing parts supplied by reference TRBV19 and TRBJ2-1, is DGGITQSPKYLFRKEGQNVTLSCEQNLNHDAMYWYRQDPGQGLRLIYYSQIVNDFQKGDIAEGYSVSREKKESFPLTVTSAQKNPTAFYLCASSFGTSGRAGNEQFFGPGTRLTVL.

This clone came up many times. The read ends 3 residues early relative to the CDR3; the germline J gene fills the gap. The J gene is TRBJ1-4, the V gene TRBV19; D not resolved. This CDR3 comprises 11 residues. Looked up from germline, CDR1 is LNHDA and CDR2 is SQIVND (reference sequence). CDR3 sequence: CVKVANEKLFF. The part of the CDR3 DNA that was read is TGTGTTAAAGTGGCAAATGAAAAA.

This clone was counted many times. The read terminates 3 residues before the CDR3 end, so the remaining end is supplied by the germline J gene. The chain couples TRBV19 to TRBJ2-5; 9 bases fit TRBD1. In germline, CDR1 is LNHDA, CDR2 SQIVND (reference sequence). This CDR3 region has 18 residues. J gave up 5 bases and V 1 base, and 14 bases lay outside the gene matches. CDR3 DNA (partial): TGTGCCAGTAGTATAGGGATTCCCGGGACAGGGTCCGGGGAGACC. This sequence encodes CASSIGIPGTGSGET. The CDR3 as a whole reads CASSIGIPGTGSGETQYF.

In its sample, this clone was seen many times. The sequenced fragment ends 3 residues before the CDR3 boundary, so the rest is inferred from the germline J gene. The gene calls are TRBV30 and TRBJ1-6; no clear D gene. Per germline, CDR1 GTSNPN and CDR2 SVGIG (reference sequence). Trimming shortened V by 3 bases and J by 6 bases, and 12 bases separated the two germline ends. The CDR3 totals 14 residues. The CDR3 is CAWSFGEGNSPLHF. CDR3 DNA, as far as it was read: TGTGCCTGGAGCTTCGGGGAGGGTAATTCACCC.

In its sample, this clone was seen many times. Coverage ceases 3 residues before the CDR3 finishes, and the germline J gene fills in the end. The chain has TRBV7-2 and TRBJ2-1, with D perhaps matching TRBD2 (6 bases). Germline CDR1 reads SGHTA; CDR2 reads FQGNSA. The V and J ends lost 3 bases and 7 bases respectively, with 13 bases between them. The CDR3 loop spans 14 amino acids. CDR3 loop: CASSFPSGRNEQFF. The sequenced CDR3 bases are TGTGCCAGCAGCTTCCCCTCGGGGAGGAATGAG.

By proportion, this clone is medium-sized (0.01 to 0.1%). The read ends 3 residues early relative to the CDR3; the germline J gene fills the gap. This chain joins TRBV6-1 and TRBJ2-7; 11 positions agree with TRBD2. Germline CDR1 MNHNS, CDR2 SASEGT. This CDR3 has 14 amino acids. Germline trimming cut 4 bases from V and 3 bases from J; bases unmatched to any gene: 2. The sequenced CDR3 bases are TGTGCCAGCAGTGCTAGCGGGAGGCGCTACGAG. This encodes CASSASGRRYE. Given in full, the CDR3 is CASSASGRRYEQYF.